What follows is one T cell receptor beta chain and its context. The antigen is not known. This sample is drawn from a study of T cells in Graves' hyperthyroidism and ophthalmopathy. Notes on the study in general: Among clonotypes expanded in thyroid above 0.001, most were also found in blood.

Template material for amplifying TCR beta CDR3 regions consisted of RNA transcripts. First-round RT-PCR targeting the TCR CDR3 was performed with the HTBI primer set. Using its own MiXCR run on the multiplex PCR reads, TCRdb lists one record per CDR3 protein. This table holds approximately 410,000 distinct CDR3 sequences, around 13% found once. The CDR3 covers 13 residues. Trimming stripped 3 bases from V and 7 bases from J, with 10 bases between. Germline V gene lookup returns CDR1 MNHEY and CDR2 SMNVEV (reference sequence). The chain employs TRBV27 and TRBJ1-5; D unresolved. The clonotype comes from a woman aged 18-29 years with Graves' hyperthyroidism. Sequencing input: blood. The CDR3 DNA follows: TGTGCCAGCAGTTTTCTCGGCGCACAGCCCCAGCATTTT. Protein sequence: CASSFLGAQPQHF.